The 23 T cell receptor beta chains below were found in one sample sequenced in a study of shared T cell receptors in the human thymus. Using immunoSEQ multiplex PCR, the repertoire was profiled, and TCRdb retains in-frame clones only, with some absent. Found here are 720,000 or so clones, roughly 85% of them singletons; the top ten hold under 0.012%. The sample was also reused in another study, on human thymus T cells.

Input material: thymocytes. The receptors come from a girl under three years old with a congenital heart defect.

The V call is TRBV6-6, the J call TRBJ1-6, with 7 bases aligning to TRBD1. CDR3 size: 15 residues. Unmatched junction bases numbered 11, after V lost 6 bases and J lost 9 bases. Germline loops: CDR1 MNHNY, CDR2 SVGAGI (reference sequence). The CDR3 loop is CASSPLRDSGSPLHF. The CDR3 region has the DNA TGTGCCAGCAGCCCCTTACGGGACAGCGGTTCACCCCTCCACTTT.

The rearrangement uses TRBV5-1 and TRBJ1-4, with D maybe TRBD1 (6 bases). Germline V gene lookup returns CDR1 SGHRS and CDR2 YFSETQ. The length of the CDR3 is 20 residues. Trimming took off 0 bases at V and 3 bases at J, with 24 bases between the two ends. CDR3 region: CASSLEPWGHLKAANEKLFF. For the CDR3, the DNA is TGCGCCAGCAGCTTGGAACCATGGGGACATTTGAAAGCAGCTAATGAAAAACTGTTTTTT.

There are a few counts of this clone. Sequence at one end of the junction differs from germline and may be a read error. The sample carries other DNA sequences with the same CDR3. The chain couples TRBV6-1 to TRBJ1-6; D is possibly TRBD1 (5 bases). Germline CDR1 and CDR2: MNHNS and SASEGT. The CDR3 covers 18 residues. The CDR3 sequence: CASSDGVSGHLYNSPLHF. CDR3 in DNA: TGTGCCAGCAGTGATGGGGTGTCAGGGCACCTCTATAATTCCCCCCTCCACTTT.

The chain recombines TRBV10-3 with TRBJ2-7, with 9 bases identical to TRBD2. V gave up 8 bases and J gave up 11 bases; unmatched junction bases: 13. This CDR3 has 13 residues. The V gene's germline CDR1 is ENHRY and CDR2 SYGVKD. The CDR3 nucleotides are TGTGCCATCGGAGGAGGGCGGGGGGGGATGGAGTACTTC. It encodes CAIGGGRGGMEYF.

CDR3 sequence (DNA): TGTGCCAGCAGCCTCCATGGGGACAGTCCGTATGGCTACACCTTC. Its protein is CASSLHGDSPYGYTF. V and J are TRBV6-1 and TRBJ1-2, with 7 nucleotides matching TRBD1. The V gene's germline CDR1 is MNHNS and CDR2 SASEGT. The CDR3 spans 15 residues. V shed 6 bases, J shed 5 bases, and the junction held 12 bases outside the gene matches.

This chain joins TRBV14 and TRBJ2-7; 11 nucleotides agree with TRBD1. The length of the CDR3 is 16 residues. Germline V gene sequence: CDR1 SGHDN, CDR2 FVKESK. V shed 1 base, J shed 2 bases, and the junction held 4 bases outside the gene matches. CDR3 DNA sequence: TGTGCCAGCAGCCAAGGAGGACAGGGGGCACCCTACGAGCAGTACTTC. It encodes CASSQGGQGAPYEQYF.

The chain links TRBV10-3 to TRBJ1-2; possible D gene TRBD1, 6 bases. The CDR3 covers 14 residues. The V and J ends lost 6 bases and 5 bases respectively, with 16 bases between them. The germline V gene has CDR1 ENHRY and CDR2 SYGVKD. Here the CDR3 reads CAISKAGDWYGYTF. CDR3 bases: TGTGCCATCAGCAAAGCAGGGGATTGGTATGGCTACACCTTC.

The chain combines TRBV10-3 with TRBJ1-4; 10 positions match TRBD1. CDR3 length: 18 amino acids. The J segment lost 0 bases and the V segment lost 4 bases, leaving 8 bases of the junction unmatched. The germline V gene has CDR1 ENHRY and CDR2 SYGVKD. The CDR3 region has the DNA TGTGCCATCAGTGTCGGGACAGGGGTCACACCAACTAATGAAAAACTGTTTTTT. Encoded protein: CAISVGTGVTPTNEKLFF.

The chain joins TRBV30 to TRBJ1-1, with D possibly TRBD1 on 6 matching bases. The CDR3 is 13 residues long. Looked up from germline, CDR1 is GTSNPN and CDR2 is SVGIG (reference sequence). Trimming left V 0 bases short and J 8 bases short, with 13 bases between. The CDR3 loop is CAWSVGAPTEAFF. CDR3 sequence (DNA): TGTGCCTGGAGTGTGGGGGCACCTACCGAAGCTTTCTTT.

The chain links TRBV11-1 to TRBJ2-1; TRBD1 matches at 8 bases. V dropped 4 bases and J dropped 6; count of bases not matched to a gene: 8. CDR3 length: 15 residues. The germline gives CDR1 SGHAT, CDR2 FQDESV (reference sequence). This CDR3 is CASSSGQGRSNEQFF. DNA of the CDR3: TGTGCCAGCAGCTCTGGACAGGGAAGGTCCAATGAGCAGTTCTTC.

This clone was observed a handful of times. The chain recombines TRBV7-3 with TRBJ2-3; TRBD1 matches 8 bases. CDR3 size: 18 residues. V lost 0 bases and J lost 2; bases outside the gene matches: 10. Per germline, CDR1 SGHTA and CDR2 FQGTGA. CDR3 region: CASSLTSRTGRATDTQYF. In nucleotides, the CDR3 is TGTGCCAGCAGCTTAACATCTCGGACAGGGCGAGCCACAGATACGCAGTATTTT.

The chain carries TRBV7-2 and TRBJ1-1; TRBD1 matches 10 bases. The CDR3 loop spans 16 amino acids. Germline V gene lookup returns CDR1 SGHTA and CDR2 FQGNSA. The V gene end was trimmed by 0 bases and the J gene end by 1 base; junction bases not matched to a gene: 2. CDR3: CASSLAGTGENTEAFF. CDR3 in DNA: TGTGCCAGCAGCTTAGCCGGGACAGGGGAGAACACTGAAGCTTTCTTT.

The CDR3 loop is CASSLTRLYGYTF. The CDR3 region has the DNA TGTGCCAGCAGCCTAACAAGACTCTATGGCTACACCTTC. This chain connects TRBV21-1 to TRBJ1-2. TRBV21-1 is a recognized pseudogene. CDR3 length equals 13 residues.

This clone has a single count. The chain uses TRBV2 and TRBJ2-7; the D gene is possibly TRBD2 (5 bases). Germline V lookup: CDR1 SNHLY, CDR2 FYNNEI. The CDR3 spans 13 residues. Between the trimmed V and J ends, which lost 3 bases and 12 bases, there was a span of 18 bases. CDR3: CASSDAGPQAGYF. CDR3 nucleotides: TGTGCCAGCAGTGACGCCGGCCCGCAGGCGGGGTACTTC. Using reference TRBV2 and TRBJ2-7 for the parts outside the CDR3, the full variable domain is EPEVTQTPSHQVTQMGQEVILRCVPISNHLYFYWYRQILGQKVEFLVSFYNNEISEKSEIFDDQFSVERPDGSNFTLKIRSTKLEDSAMYFCASSDAGPQAGYFGPGTRLTVT.

This clone was seen a handful of times. The V gene is TRBV5-5, the J gene TRBJ1-5; D remains unclear. The germline V gene encodes CDR1 SGHKS and CDR2 YYEKEE (reference sequence). The CDR3 consists of 20 residues. V gave up 4 bases and J gave up 1 base, with 27 bases separating them. CDR3: CASSPRPGLEYRLSNQPQHF. The CDR3 coding sequence is TGTGCCAGCAGCCCGAGACCCGGTTTGGAGTATCGGTTAAGCAATCAGCCCCAGCATTTT.

This rearrangement joins TRBV6-1 to TRBJ1-3, with a tentative D call TRBD1 (6 bases). V dropped 8 bases and J dropped 5 bases, with 13 bases sitting between them. CDR3 size: 13 residues. Germline assignment: CDR1 MNHNS and CDR2 SASEGT. The CDR3 is CASSRGIRNTIYF. CDR3 DNA: TGTGCCAGCTCCAGGGGTATTCGAAACACCATATATTTT.

This clone came up once. The chain recombines TRBV9 with TRBJ2-1; 9 bases line up with TRBD2. The V segment lost 3 bases and the J segment 0 bases; nucleotides outside the gene matches: 4. Germline V lookup: CDR1 SGDLS, CDR2 YYNGEE. The CDR3 is 16 amino acids. The CDR3 loop is CASSAYSGSSYNEQFF. CDR3 DNA sequence: TGTGCCAGCAGCGCTTATAGCGGGAGCTCCTACAATGAGCAGTTCTTC.

V is TRBV5-1 and J is TRBJ2-1, with 7 bases that match TRBD2. Trimming cost V 0 bases and J 6 bases; bases outside gene matches: 6. The CDR3 extends over 15 amino acids. Germline CDR1 reads SGHRS; CDR2 reads YFSETQ. CDR3: CASSLGEGVGNEQFF. The CDR3 DNA follows: TGCGCCAGCAGCTTGGGGGAGGGAGTTGGCAATGAGCAGTTCTTC.

The V gene is TRBV27, the J gene TRBJ1-6, with D tentatively TRBD1 (6 bases). Trimming stripped 2 bases from V and 2 bases from J, with 16 bases between. The CDR3 is made up of 18 amino acids. The V gene's germline CDR1 is MNHEY and CDR2 SMNVEV (reference sequence). The CDR3 here is CASSLGQKSLAYNSPLHF. CDR3 coding DNA: TGTGCCAGCAGTTTAGGACAGAAGAGCCTTGCCTATAATTCACCCCTCCACTTT.

The genes are TRBV5-5 and TRBJ1-6, with 7 nucleotides matching TRBD1. Per the germline V gene, CDR1 is SGHKS and CDR2 is YYEKEE (reference sequence). The CDR3 runs to 18 residues. Trimming removed 3 bases from V and 4 bases from J; junction bases left unmatched: 13. The CDR3 reads CASSSRILGTDYNSPLHF. As DNA, the CDR3 is TGTGCCAGCAGCTCCCGTATATTAGGGACAGATTATAATTCACCCCTCCACTTT.

The chain has TRBV6-5 and TRBJ1-4; no reliable D call. Per the germline V gene, CDR1 is MNHEY and CDR2 is SVGAGI. Deletions cut 9 bases from V and 3 bases from J, with 17 bases between. This CDR3 is 15 amino acids long. CDR3 bases: TGTGCCAGTGCCCACGGGTTGCAAGCTAATGAAAAACTGTTTTTT. Protein product: CASAHGLQANEKLFF.

V and J are TRBV5-4 and TRBJ2-3, with TRBD1 matching over 8 bases. This CDR3 has 18 amino acids. Trimming at V came to 4 bases and at J to 4 bases, leaving 17 bases not matched to a gene. In germline, CDR1 is SGHNT, CDR2 YYREEE (reference sequence). This CDR3 is CASSRLIGRDRRSDTQYF. The CDR3, as DNA: TGTGCCAGCAGCCGGCTGATAGGCCGGGACAGGCGGTCAGATACGCAGTATTTT.

The CDR3 region is CASSQDSRLAGGGNEQFF. DNA for the CDR3: TGCGCCAGCAGCCAAGATTCGAGACTAGCGGGGGGGGGCAATGAGCAGTTCTTC. The chain employs TRBV4-1 and TRBJ2-1; 14 bases fit TRBD2. With 0 bases clipped from V and 6 bases from J, the junction kept 7 bases outside the gene matches. This CDR3 has 18 amino acids. Germline V gives CDR1 MGHRA, CDR2 YSYEKL.